This TCR beta chain came from a study of Ad26.COV2.S vaccination and SARS-CoV-2 variants. CDR3 length equals 15 residues. Germline CDR1 and CDR2: LNHDA and SQIVND (reference sequence). V was trimmed by 9 bases and J by 0 bases, leaving 12 bases between them. Treatment noted: roughly 20 received Ad26.COV2.S at low or high dose, single or two shots; roughly five received placebo; per-sample allocation not given. Sampling occurred on day 63 after the first vaccine or placebo injection. Libraries were prepared by immunoSEQ multiplex PCR; TCRdb keeps only in-frame clonotypes and omits some of them. The repertoire holds 350,000 to 450,000 clones, with 92% as singletons.

Here the sequenced sample was peripheral blood, taken in a trial of Ad26.COV2.S vaccine versus placebo. The rearrangement joins TRBV19 to TRBJ2-6; D perhaps matches TRBD2 (5 bases). The TCR sequence derives from a person between 18 and 65 years old who received the Ad26.COV2.S COVID-19 vaccine or a placebo. This CDR3 is CASRDHYSGANVLTF. The CDR3 coding sequence is TGTGCCAGCCGGGATCACTACTCTGGGGCCAACGTCCTGACTTTC.